A single sample gave rise to the 21 T cell receptor beta chains below, sequenced in a study of blood T cell repertoires in COVID-19. Measured with immunoSEQ multiplex PCR; TCRdb has only the in-frame clones, and not every one. The top ten clones hold roughly 7% of a sample with approximately 190,000 clones, more than 65% of them seen once. Sequencing was performed on PBMCs or T cells enriched from blood (not recorded which). These receptors were taken from a man in his forties who had recovered from COVID-19.

The CDR3: CASSQDTALDTIYF. For the CDR3, the DNA is TGCGCCAGCAGCCAAGATACAGCTTTGGACACCATATATTTT. V gene TRBV4-1 combines with J gene TRBJ1-3, with unresolved D. Germline lookup yields CDR1 MGHRA and CDR2 YSYEKL. The CDR3 has 14 residues. V was cut by 0 bases and J by 8 bases, with 11 bases left in between.

The chain employs TRBV28 and TRBJ1-1; 7 bases align to TRBD1. This CDR3 has 12 residues. CDR1 is MDHEN and CDR2 is SYDVKM in the germline V gene. J gave up 9 bases and V 5 bases, and 6 bases lay outside the gene matches. CDR3 coding DNA: TGTGCCAGCAGTGAGGGACAGAAGAAAGCTTTCTTT. Amino acids: CASSEGQKKAFF.

V usage is TRBV30 and J usage is TRBJ1-4, with D maybe TRBD1 (5 bases). Between the trimmed V and J ends, which lost 0 bases and 4 bases, there was a span of 9 bases. CDR1 is GTSNPN and CDR2 is SVGIG in the germline V gene (reference sequence). The CDR3 length is 14 residues. Written as DNA, the CDR3 is TGTGCCTGGAGTGTGTGGGGGGGTAATGAAAAACTGTTTTTT. This translates into CAWSVWGGNEKLFF.

This clone came up a few times. The gene calls are TRBV7-2 and TRBJ2-1, with 7 bases aligning to TRBD2. Losses at the gene ends were 3 bases for V and 0 bases for J; bases not matched to a gene: 2. Looked up from germline, CDR1 is SGHTA and CDR2 is FQGNSA. The CDR3 is made up of 15 amino acids. The chain's CDR3 is CASSFGGSSYNEQFF. DNA of the CDR3: TGTGCCAGCAGCTTTGGCGGGAGCTCCTACAATGAGCAGTTCTTC.

Remarks on this clone: At one end, the junction sequence differs from germline, possibly due to a read error. This chain uses TRBV3-1 (or the pseudogene TRBV3-2) with TRBJ2-1, with D possibly TRBD2 on 5 matching bases. The CDR3 runs 18 residues. Per germline, CDR1 LGHDT and CDR2 YNNKEL (reference sequence). The DNA for the CDR3 is TGTGCCAGCAGCAAAGACCAACCCCAAGGAACTAGGAACAATGAGCAGTTCTTC. Translation gives CASSKDQPQGTRNNEQFF.

The sample holds a few counts of this clone. The genes are TRBV9 and TRBJ2-7, with D possibly TRBD2 on 5 matching bases. From germline, CDR1 is SGDLS and CDR2 YYNGEE. The CDR3 extends over 13 amino acids. V was trimmed by 2 bases and J by 7 bases, leaving 13 bases between them. CDR3 DNA: TGTGCCAGCAGCGTGGAGGTATTCGGTGAGCAGTACTTC. This gives the protein CASSVEVFGEQYF.

The rearrangement links TRBV19 to TRBJ1-1, with D uncertain. V lost 5 bases to trimming and J lost 2 bases, with 18 bases between them. CDR1 is LNHDA and CDR2 is SQIVND in the germline V gene (reference sequence). This CDR3 comprises 16 residues. The CDR3 reads CASSGGPRRGNTEAFF. The CDR3 DNA follows: TGTGCCAGTAGTGGAGGGCCGCGTCGAGGTAACACTGAAGCTTTCTTT. Full variable domain (missing parts from reference TRBV19 and TRBJ1-1): DGGITQSPKYLFRKEGQNVTLSCEQNLNHDAMYWYRQDPGQGLRLIYYSQIVNDFQKGDIAEGYSVSREKKESFPLTVTSAQKNPTAFYLCASSGGPRRGNTEAFFGQGTRLTVV.

This sequence joins TRBV3-1 (or the pseudogene TRBV3-2) and TRBJ1-1, with TRBD1 as a possible D gene (6 bases). V lost 3 bases and J lost 1, with 9 bases in between. Germline V CDR1 and CDR2: LGHDT, YNNKEL (reference sequence). The length of the CDR3 is 14 residues. CDR3 coding DNA: TGTGCCAGCAGCCACATACAGGGGAACACTGAAGCTTTCTTT. This encodes CASSHIQGNTEAFF.

The gene calls are TRBV6-2 or TRBV6-3 and TRBJ2-7, with 7 bases lining up with TRBD2. The CDR3 runs 14 residues. The V gene's germline CDR1 is MNHEY and CDR2 SVGEGT. J gave up 4 bases and V 4 bases, and 7 bases lay outside the gene matches. CDR3 nucleotide sequence: TGTGCCAGCAGTTCGGGACTACAACGTTACGAGCAGTACTTC. Encoded protein: CASSSGLQRYEQYF.

This clone was found once. The chain couples TRBV7-8 to TRBJ2-3; 10 bases are shared with TRBD2. The CDR3 runs 16 residues. V dropped 6 bases and J dropped 1; count of bases not matched to a gene: 7. From germline, CDR1 is SGHVS and CDR2 FQNEAQ. The CDR3 DNA sequence: TGTGCCAGCAGAAGATGGCTAGCGGGGGGCACAGATACGCAGTATTTT. Residues: CASRRWLAGGTDTQYF.

The CDR3 loop reads CASSQDLPGTDTQYF. CDR3 DNA sequence: TGCGCCAGCAGCCAAGATCTTCCAGGGACAGATACGCAGTATTTT. The chain employs TRBV4-1 and TRBJ2-3; weak D call: TRBD1 (5 bases). The germline V and J ends were trimmed by 0 bases and 3 bases, with 10 bases remaining between them. This CDR3 comprises 15 residues. Germline V gene data show CDR1 as MGHRA and CDR2 as YSYEKL.

The CDR3 coding sequence is TGTGCCAGCAGCTTAGTCGACAGTTGGTACCAAGAGACCCAGTACTTC. Its translation: CASSLVDSWYQETQYF. The rearrangement links TRBV11-2 to TRBJ2-5; D might be TRBD1 (5 bases). CDR1 is SGHAT, CDR2 FQNNGV, per germline. Trimming shortened V by 1 base and J by 0 bases, and 12 bases separated the two germline ends. The CDR3 is 16 residues long.

This chain joins TRBV9 and TRBJ2-1; 9 bases match TRBD2. Germline V gene lookup returns CDR1 SGDLS and CDR2 YYNGEE. Germline trimming cut 1 base from V and 8 bases from J; bases unmatched to any gene: 16. This CDR3 has 18 amino acids. The CDR3: CASSVSIRRRGGTDEQFF. The CDR3, as DNA: TGTGCCAGCAGCGTATCTATTAGGAGGCGGGGGGGCACGGATGAGCAGTTCTTC.

As DNA, the CDR3 is TGTGCCAGCAGTCCTCTAGCGGGGGGCTATACGGAGCAGTACTTC. Encoded protein: CASSPLAGGYTEQYF. The rearrangement uses TRBV28 and TRBJ2-7; 11 bases match TRBD2. Germline V lookup: CDR1 MDHEN, CDR2 SYDVKM. This CDR3 has 15 residues. V trimming: 5 bases; J trimming: 7 bases; junction bases outside the gene matches: 10.

This sequence joins TRBV7-8 and TRBJ1-3, with 8 bases that match TRBD1. Germline-derived CDR1 and CDR2 are SGHVS and FQNEAQ. The CDR3 runs to 18 residues. V trimming: 2 bases; J trimming: 4 bases; junction bases outside the gene matches: 13. As DNA, the CDR3 is TGTGCCAGCAGCTTACAAAGGTGGCAGGGGGCAGGAGGAAACACCATATATTTT. Translated, it gives CASSLQRWQGAGGNTIYF.

The CDR3 nucleotides are TGTGCCAGCACGTTTCGGGGGGAAGGCTCACCCCTCCACTTT. As protein: CASTFRGEGSPLHF. The genes are TRBV2 and TRBJ1-6; weak D call: TRBD1 (5 bases). Germline CDR1 SNHLY, CDR2 FYNNEI. The CDR3 length is 14 residues. V lost 7 bases and J 10 bases, leaving 17 bases between the germline ends. Complete variable domain (other parts from reference TRBV2 and TRBJ1-6): EPEVTQTPSHQVTQMGQEVILRCVPISNHLYFYWYRQILGQKVEFLVSFYNNEISEKSEIFDDQFSVERPDGSNFTLKIRSTKLEDSAMYFCASTFRGEGSPLHFGNGTRLTVT.

The chain links TRBV3-1 (or the pseudogene TRBV3-2) to TRBJ2-2; D is perhaps TRBD2 (5 bases). The CDR3 has 14 amino acids. The germline CDR1 and CDR2 sequences are LGHDT and YNNKEL (reference sequence). Trimming pared 5 bases from V and 4 bases from J, leaving 11 bases between. The CDR3 here is CASSALGSTGELFF. CDR3 DNA sequence: TGTGCCAGCAGCGCCCTGGGGAGCACCGGGGAGCTGTTTTTT.

The chain couples TRBV9 to TRBJ1-2, with D uncertain. CDR3 size: 11 residues. Germline CDR1 is SGDLS and CDR2 is YYNGEE. V was trimmed by 2 bases and J by 9 bases, leaving 8 bases between them. This CDR3 reads CASSVGISYTF. In DNA form, the CDR3 reads TGTGCCAGCAGCGTTGGCATCAGCTACACCTTC.

CDR3 sequence (DNA): TGTGCCAGCTTTTCGGAGCAGGGCCGCTATGGCTACACCTTC. Amino acid sequence: CASFSEQGRYGYTF. The chain couples TRBV28 to TRBJ1-2; a possible D gene is TRBD1 (5 bases). CDR3 length: 14 residues. The germline V gene has CDR1 MDHEN and CDR2 SYDVKM. V dropped 8 bases and J dropped 4 bases, with 17 bases sitting between them.

This rearrangement joins TRBV13 to TRBJ1-3; a weak D match, TRBD1 (5 bases). Trimming stripped 3 bases from V and 0 bases from J, with 12 bases between. CDR1 PRHDT and CDR2 FYEKMQ come from the germline V gene (reference sequence). This CDR3 spans 16 amino acids. The CDR3 here is CASSFTKTVSGNTIYF. The CDR3 DNA sequence: TGTGCCAGCAGCTTTACCAAGACAGTCTCTGGAAACACCATATATTTT.

V usage is TRBV3-1 (or the pseudogene TRBV3-2) and J usage is TRBJ2-7, with D perhaps TRBD1 (6 bases). Trimming cost V 0 bases and J 2 bases, with 11 bases left between them. Per germline, CDR1 LGHDT and CDR2 YNNKEL (reference sequence). The CDR3 is made up of 15 amino acids. The CDR3 spells CASSQDPRDTYEQYF. The DNA for the CDR3 is TGTGCCAGCAGCCAAGACCCCCGGGACACCTACGAGCAGTACTTC.